This record covers a single T cell receptor beta chain. The repertoire was sequenced with immunoSEQ multiplex PCR; TCRdb's copy has only in-frame clones and lacks some. The profile covers approximately 1.1 million clones, with 75% to 85% appearing a single time and 0.52% taken by the ten largest. These data belong to a study of shared clonotypes between healthy human individuals. Study summary: The plates for each donor numbered three CD4 naive, three CD4 memory, two CD8 naive and one CD8 memory.

Germline V CDR1 and CDR2: SGHDN, FVKESK. V dropped 4 bases and J dropped 4 bases, with 7 bases sitting between them. The CDR3 loop spans 12 amino acids. Sample: memory CD4+ T cells from PBMCs. Subset defined: CD45RA-negative fraction. The J gene is TRBJ2-5, the V gene TRBV14; D assignment may be TRBD1 or TRBD2 (5 bases each). The receptor was derived from a man younger than 35 in good health. Some clones in this sample may be carry-over from other donors' samples. CDR3 coding DNA: TGTGCCAGCAGCCTGAGGGGAGAGACCCAGTACTTC. Translated: CASSLRGETQYF.